A single sample gave rise to the 27 T cell receptor beta chains below, sequenced in a study of T cell responses to AZD1222 COVID-19 vaccine. Assay used: immunoSEQ multiplex PCR; TCRdb lists only in-frame clones, some missing. The data contain about 150,000 clones, roughly nine tenths of them singletons. The sequencing here drew on peripheral blood, taken on day 0 of AZD1222 vaccination. These receptors all stem from an adult in good health.

This clone came up once. The rearrangement joins TRBV6-2 or TRBV6-3 to TRBJ1-2; D remains unclear. Germline CDR1 MNHEY, CDR2 SVGEGT. V shed 0 bases and J shed 6 bases, with 5 bases lying between them. The CDR3 is 12 amino acids. CDR3 nucleotides: TGTGCCAGCAGTTACTCTCTGGATGGCTACACCTTC. Translating gives CASSYSLDGYTF.

This clone showed up just once. The DNA is left out, because the CDR3 cannot be placed on it with certainty; the CDR3 is given as TCRdb lists it. This chain uses TRBV30 with TRBJ2-7; the tabulated D call, TRBD1, remains unverified against the DNA. Germline V gene sequence: CDR1 GTSNPN, CDR2 SVGIG (reference sequence). The CDR3 contains 15 residues when both ends are counted. CDR3 protein: CAWSVGQFFGDEQYF.

The chain uses TRBV5-1 and TRBJ1-1; D ambiguous. The germline CDR1 and CDR2 sequences are SGHRS and YFSETQ. Trimming cost V 3 bases and J 3 bases, with 9 bases left between them. The CDR3 sequence is 13 residues long. This chain's CDR3 is CASSWVGYTEAFF. The CDR3 DNA sequence: TGCGCCAGCAGCTGGGTAGGGTACACTGAAGCTTTCTTT.

The J gene is TRBJ2-4, the V gene TRBV3-1 (or the pseudogene TRBV3-2); 7 positions agree with TRBD1. The junction had 18 bases not matched to a gene; V was cut back by 6 bases and J by 7 bases. This CDR3 region has 17 residues. CDR1 is LGHDT and CDR2 is YNNKEL in the germline V gene (reference sequence). The CDR3 DNA reads TGTGCCAGCAGTCTTTCCTACCCGACAGGGCCATCTAACATTCAGTACTTC. It specifies CASSLSYPTGPSNIQYF.

V gene TRBV5-6 combines with J gene TRBJ1-5; D is unresolved. This CDR3 region has 15 residues. V was shortened by 0 bases and J by 0 bases, with 7 bases between the two germline ends. Germline CDR1 is SGHDT and CDR2 is YYEEEE. CDR3 residues: CASSLEGYSNQPQHF. CDR3 bases: TGTGCCAGCAGCTTGGAGGGCTATAGCAATCAGCCCCAGCATTTT.

This clone was picked up one time. The chain couples TRBV27 to TRBJ2-1, with TRBD2 matching 7 bases. V was clipped by 5 bases and J by 2 bases; unmatched bases: 12. This CDR3 comprises 17 residues. The V gene's germline CDR1 is MNHEY and CDR2 SMNVEV (reference sequence). CDR3 sequence: CASSRLAAGSPYNEQFF. The CDR3 bases are TGTGCCAGCAGTCGCCTCGCAGCGGGAAGTCCCTACAATGAGCAGTTCTTC.

In its sample, this clone was seen once. This chain uses TRBV9 with TRBJ2-2, with D tentatively TRBD2 (6 bases). Trimming left V 0 bases short and J 2 bases short, with 11 bases between. The germline CDR1 and CDR2 sequences are SGDLS and YYNGEE. The CDR3 is 16 residues long. CDR3 region: CASSVVPSVNTGELFF. The CDR3 bases are TGTGCCAGCAGCGTAGTTCCTAGCGTAAACACCGGGGAGCTGTTTTTT.

The chain links TRBV6-5 to TRBJ1-2; a possible D gene is TRBD1 (5 bases). The CDR3 sequence is 15 residues long. Germline loops: CDR1 MNHEY, CDR2 SVGAGI. V shed 4 bases and J shed 4 bases, with 16 bases lying between them. CDR3 protein: CASSSPLAGTYGYTF. The CDR3 DNA reads TGTGCCAGCAGTTCCCCCCTCGCGGGGACCTATGGCTACACCTTC.

This clone was observed once. The CDR3 sequence is CATSEAYEQYF. DNA of the CDR3: TGTGCCACCTCGGAAGCCTACGAGCAGTACTTC. The chain couples TRBV6-5 to TRBJ2-7, with D unresolved. Germline V CDR1 and CDR2: MNHEY, SVGAGI. The V end was cut by 10 bases, the J end by 2 bases, with 9 bases between. The CDR3 loop spans 11 amino acids.

The chain couples TRBV6-5 to TRBJ1-2; 7 bases are a match to TRBD1. The ends lost 2 bases at V and 4 bases at J; junction bases unmatched: 4. The germline V gene encodes CDR1 MNHEY and CDR2 SVGAGI. The CDR3 is made up of 14 amino acids. The CDR3 DNA follows: TGTGCCAGCAGTTACGGGACAGAAGTCTATGGCTACACCTTC. Encoded protein: CASSYGTEVYGYTF.

V and J are TRBV3-1 (or the pseudogene TRBV3-2) and TRBJ1-6; perhaps TRBD1 as D (5 bases). The ends were cut back, 0 bases at V and 10 bases at J, with 16 bases in the middle. The CDR3 extends over 16 amino acids. Germline CDR1 is LGHDT and CDR2 is YNNKEL (reference sequence). The CDR3 spells CASSQEQGPVGSPLHF. The CDR3 nucleotides are TGTGCCAGCAGCCAAGAGCAGGGCCCCGTAGGATCACCCCTCCACTTT.

The V call is TRBV11-2, the J call TRBJ2-1; D uncertain. Germline V CDR1 and CDR2: SGHAT, FQNNGV. Trimming left V 1 base short and J 7 bases short, with 8 bases between. The CDR3 runs to 13 residues. CDR3 in amino acids: CASSLVLSNEQFF. In DNA, the CDR3 is TGTGCCAGCAGCTTAGTTTTGAGTAATGAGCAGTTCTTC. Looking up the rest from reference TRBV11-2 and TRBJ2-1 gives the full variable domain: EAGVAQSPRYKIIEKRQSVAFWCNPISGHATLYWYQQILGQGPKLLIQFQNNGVVDDSQLPKDRFSAERLKGVDSTLKIQPAKLEDSAVYLCASSLVLSNEQFFGPGTRLTVL.

The chain has TRBV7-8 and TRBJ1-5; D gene uncertain. V dropped 1 base and J dropped 1 base, with 8 bases sitting between them. CDR1 is SGHVS, CDR2 FQNEAQ, per germline. This CDR3 has 15 amino acids. For the CDR3, the DNA is TGTGCCAGCAGCTTAGTGGGCAAAAGCAATCAGCCCCAGCATTTT. Its protein product is CASSLVGKSNQPQHF.

V and J are TRBV9 and TRBJ2-7; 9 nucleotides agree with TRBD1. The germline CDR1 and CDR2 sequences are SGDLS and YYNGEE. The CDR3 totals 15 residues. The junction had 9 bases not matched to a gene; V was cut back by 3 bases and J by 5 bases. The CDR3 region is CASSAQPGQGDEQYF. CDR3 DNA: TGTGCCAGCAGCGCTCAACCGGGACAGGGAGACGAGCAGTACTTC.

The V gene is TRBV7-9, the J gene TRBJ1-5, with D perhaps TRBD1 (5 bases). The CDR3 extends over 16 amino acids. CDR1 is SEHNR, CDR2 FQNEAQ, per germline (reference sequence). The ends were cut back, 5 bases at V and 1 base at J, with 15 bases in the middle. CDR3 amino acids: CASSHNRDGSNQPQHF. The DNA of the CDR3 is TGTGCCAGCAGCCACAACCGGGACGGGAGCAATCAGCCCCAGCATTTT.

The chain carries TRBV28 and TRBJ2-1; 12 nucleotides line up with TRBD1. Germline CDR1 is MDHEN and CDR2 is SYDVKM. This CDR3 spans 15 amino acids. J was trimmed by 4 bases and V by 6 bases; bases with no gene match: 4. CDR3 coding DNA: TGTGCCAGCAGGGGGACAGGGGGCCGTTACAATGAGCAGTTCTTC. It encodes CASRGTGGRYNEQFF. Full variable domain (outside the CDR3, taken from reference TRBV28 and TRBJ2-1): DVKVTQSSRYLVKRTGEKVFLECVQDMDHENMFWYRQDPGLGLRLIYFSYDVKMKEKGDIPEGYSVSREKKERFSLILESASTNQTSMYLCASRGTGGRYNEQFFGPGTRLTVL.

V usage is TRBV5-1 and J usage is TRBJ2-5; 8 nucleotides align to TRBD2. The CDR3 loop spans 16 amino acids. Germline CDR1 SGHRS, CDR2 YFSETQ. The trim removed 0 bases at V and 4 bases at J, leaving 8 bases unmatched. The CDR3 protein is CASSLAGAGGLETQYF. The CDR3 nucleotides read TGCGCCAGCAGCTTGGCCGGGGCGGGAGGTCTAGAGACCCAGTACTTC.

This chain uses TRBV5-4 with TRBJ2-1, with TRBD1 matching 10 bases. Germline assignment: CDR1 SGHNT and CDR2 YYREEE (reference sequence). J was trimmed by 14 bases and V by 0 bases; bases with no gene match: 5. This CDR3 is built from 13 residues. The CDR3 DNA reads TGTGCCAGCAGCTTGGGTTTGGGGACAGGGGAGTTCTTC. This gives the protein CASSLGLGTGEFF. The variable domain in full, completed from reference TRBV5-4 and TRBJ2-1, reads ETGVTQSPTHLIKTRGQQVTLRCSSQSGHNTVSWYQQALGQGPQFIFQYYREEENGRGNFPPRFSGLQFPNYSSELNVNALELDDSALYLCASSLGLGTGEFFGPGTRLTVL.

On this clone itself: One end of the junction varies from germline; a read error may be responsible. This sequence joins TRBV7-9 and TRBJ1-2; D is unclear. Germline V CDR1 and CDR2: SEHNR, FQNEAQ (reference sequence). CDR3 size: 13 residues. For the CDR3, the DNA is TGTGTCAGCAGCTCCCCTCCCCCCTATGGCTACACCTTC. Amino acid sequence: CVSSSPPPYGYTF.

This clone occurred once. The rearrangement links TRBV12-3 or TRBV12-4 to TRBJ2-7, with a possible D match to TRBD1 (6 bases). The V end lost 6 bases, the J end lost 4 bases, and 13 bases lay between the germline ends. There are 13 residues in the CDR3. In nucleotides, the CDR3 is TGTGCCAGCAGCCGATCTAGGGGGTACGAGCAGTACTTC. Protein sequence: CASSRSRGYEQYF.

J is TRBJ1-3 and V is TRBV9; perhaps TRBD1 as D (6 bases). This CDR3 spans 17 amino acids. Between the trimmed V and J ends, which lost 4 bases and 0 bases, there was a span of 17 bases. Germline CDR1 is SGDLS and CDR2 is YYNGEE. CDR3 protein: CASSPSGGGTSGNTIYF. The CDR3 bases are TGTGCCAGCAGCCCTTCAGGAGGGGGAACCTCTGGAAACACCATATATTTT. Supplemented by reference TRBV9 and TRBJ1-3, the full variable domain reads DSGVTQTPKHLITATGQRVTLRCSPRSGDLSVYWYQQSLDQGLQFLIQYYNGEERAKGNILERFSAQQFPDLHSELNLSSLELGDSALYFCASSPSGGGTSGNTIYFGEGSWLTVV.

The rearrangement uses TRBV6-4 and TRBJ1-1; the match to TRBD1 covers 7 bases. The CDR3 sequence is 13 residues long. Germline V gives CDR1 MRHNA, CDR2 SNTAGT. Trimming took 6 bases from V and 1 from J; bases not matched to a gene: 2. In DNA, the CDR3 is TGTGCCAGCAGGACAGGGTCGAACACTGAAGCTTTCTTT. This encodes CASRTGSNTEAFF.

The chain joins TRBV27 to TRBJ2-7, with 8 bases fitting TRBD2. Germline V CDR1 and CDR2: MNHEY, SMNVEV (reference sequence). The trim removed 2 bases at V and 3 bases at J, leaving 6 bases unmatched. CDR3 size: 15 residues. The CDR3 DNA is TGTGCCAGCAGTTTAGGCGCTAGCGGGTACTACGAGCAGTACTTC. Translation: CASSLGASGYYEQYF.

This clone was detected only once. The V gene is TRBV7-2, the J gene TRBJ1-5; D is perhaps TRBD1 (5 bases). Germline CDR1 reads SGHTA; CDR2 reads FQGNSA. Trimming pared 2 bases from V and 4 bases from J, leaving 12 bases between. CDR3 size: 15 residues. The CDR3 DNA sequence: TGTGCCAGCAGCTTATCGGGGCAGACTAATCAGCCCCAGCATTTT. Protein sequence: CASSLSGQTNQPQHF.

The chain uses TRBV7-2 and TRBJ2-7; TRBD1 matches at 10 bases. CDR1 is SGHTA and CDR2 is FQGNSA in the germline V gene. This CDR3 contains 16 residues. The V and J ends lost 8 bases and 3 bases, in that order; junction bases with no gene match: 13. CDR3 in amino acids: CASRRPGTGVGYEQYF. In nucleotides, the CDR3 is TGTGCCAGCCGGAGACCGGGGACAGGGGTGGGCTACGAGCAGTACTTC.

The chain is built from TRBV7-9 and TRBJ1-5; D ambiguous. Germline V gene sequence: CDR1 SEHNR, CDR2 FQNEAQ (reference sequence). The V end lost 0 bases, the J end lost 1 base, and 16 bases lay between the germline ends. This CDR3 comprises 18 residues. The CDR3 sequence is CASSLAGAGHWSNQPQHF. In DNA form, the CDR3 reads TGTGCCAGCAGCTTAGCTGGCGCCGGGCACTGGAGCAATCAGCCCCAGCATTTT.

The chain links TRBV5-1 to TRBJ2-7; either TRBD1 or TRBD2 may fit D (5 bases each). V was trimmed by 7 bases and J by 2 bases, leaving 16 bases between them. Germline CDR1 SGHRS, CDR2 YFSETQ. The CDR3 is 14 amino acids. The CDR3 bases are TGCGCCAGCGACGAGGGGTCAGGGACCTACGAGCAGTACTTC. Its protein product is CASDEGSGTYEQYF.